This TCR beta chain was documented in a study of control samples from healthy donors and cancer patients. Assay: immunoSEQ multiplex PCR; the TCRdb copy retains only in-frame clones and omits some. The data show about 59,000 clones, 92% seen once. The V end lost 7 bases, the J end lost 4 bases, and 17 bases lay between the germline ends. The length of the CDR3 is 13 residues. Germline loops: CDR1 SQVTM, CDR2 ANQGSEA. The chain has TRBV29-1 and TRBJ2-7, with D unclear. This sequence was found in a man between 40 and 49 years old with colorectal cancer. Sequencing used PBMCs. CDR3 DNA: TGCAGCGCCACGGTGGGGAAGCAATACGAGCAGTACTTC. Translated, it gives CSATVGKQYEQYF.